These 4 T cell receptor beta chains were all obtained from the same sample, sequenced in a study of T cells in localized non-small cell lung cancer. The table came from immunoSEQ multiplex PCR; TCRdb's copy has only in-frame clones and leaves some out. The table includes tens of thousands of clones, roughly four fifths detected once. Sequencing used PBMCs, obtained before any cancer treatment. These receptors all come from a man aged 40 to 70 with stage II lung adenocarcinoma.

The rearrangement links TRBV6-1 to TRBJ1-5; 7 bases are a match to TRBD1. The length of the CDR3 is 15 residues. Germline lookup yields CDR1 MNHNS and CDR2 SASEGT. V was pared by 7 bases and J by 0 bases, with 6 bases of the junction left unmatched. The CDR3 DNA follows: TGTGCCAGCATGAACAGGGGTTATAGCAATCAGCCCCAGCATTTT. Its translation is CASMNRGYSNQPQHF.

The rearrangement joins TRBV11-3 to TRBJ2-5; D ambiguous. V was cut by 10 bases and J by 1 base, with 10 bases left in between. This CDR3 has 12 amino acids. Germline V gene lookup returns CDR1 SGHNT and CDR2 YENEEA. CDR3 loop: CAISDGQETQYF. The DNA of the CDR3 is TGTGCCATCTCTGACGGCCAAGAGACCCAGTACTTC.

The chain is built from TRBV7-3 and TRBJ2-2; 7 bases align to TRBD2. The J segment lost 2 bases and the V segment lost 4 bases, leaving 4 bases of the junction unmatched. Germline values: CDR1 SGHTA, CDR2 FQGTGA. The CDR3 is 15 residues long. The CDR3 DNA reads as TGTGCCAGCAGCTCACCGGGACTAAACACCGGGGAGCTGTTTTTT. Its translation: CASSSPGLNTGELFF.

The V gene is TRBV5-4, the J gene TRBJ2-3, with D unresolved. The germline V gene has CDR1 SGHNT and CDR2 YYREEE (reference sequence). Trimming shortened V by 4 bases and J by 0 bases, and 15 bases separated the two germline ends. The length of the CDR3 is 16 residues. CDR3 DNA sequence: TGTGCCAGCAGCATCCCTAGGGAATCTAGCACAGATACGCAGTATTTT. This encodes CASSIPRESSTDTQYF.